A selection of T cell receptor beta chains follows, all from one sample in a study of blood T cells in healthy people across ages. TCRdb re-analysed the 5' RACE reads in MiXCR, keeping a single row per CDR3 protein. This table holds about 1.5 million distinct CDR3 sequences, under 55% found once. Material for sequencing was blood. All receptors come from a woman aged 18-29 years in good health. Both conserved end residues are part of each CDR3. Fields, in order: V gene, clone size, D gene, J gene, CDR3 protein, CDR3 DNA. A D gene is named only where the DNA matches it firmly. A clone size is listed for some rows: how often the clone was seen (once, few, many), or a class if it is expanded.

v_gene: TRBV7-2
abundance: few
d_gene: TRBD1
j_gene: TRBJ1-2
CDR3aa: CASSLADRGRFFGYTF
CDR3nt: TGTGCCAGCAGCTTAGCGGACAGGGGGCGCTTTTTTGGCTACACCTTC

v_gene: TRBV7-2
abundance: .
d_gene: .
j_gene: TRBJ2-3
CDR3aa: CASSLFYSDTQYF
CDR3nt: TGTGCCAGCAGCTTATTCTACTCAGATACGCAGTATTTT

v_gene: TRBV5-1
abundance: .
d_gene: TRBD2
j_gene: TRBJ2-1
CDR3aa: CASSLGLAGGQRNEQFF
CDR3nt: TGCGCCAGCAGCTTGGGACTAGCGGGGGGGCAACGCAATGAGCAGTTCTTC

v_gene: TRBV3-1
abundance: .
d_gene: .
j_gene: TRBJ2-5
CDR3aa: CASSQDWWGLSLETQYF
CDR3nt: TGTGCCAGCAGCCAAGATTGGTGGGGGTTGAGTTTGGAGACCCAGTACTTC

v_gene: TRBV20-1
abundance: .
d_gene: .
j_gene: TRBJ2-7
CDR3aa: CSARPGEEPYEQYF
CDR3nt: TGCAGTGCTAGACCTGGGGAGGAGCCCTACGAGCAGTACTTC

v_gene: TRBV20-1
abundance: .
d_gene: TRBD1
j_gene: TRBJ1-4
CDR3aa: CSAIGGQGASNEKLFF
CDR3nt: TGCAGTGCCATAGGGGGGCAGGGGGCGTCTAATGAAAAACTGTTTTTT

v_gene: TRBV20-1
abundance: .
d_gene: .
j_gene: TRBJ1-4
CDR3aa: CSTFRIGQGDEKLFF
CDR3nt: TGCAGTACTTTCAGAATAGGCCAGGGAGATGAAAAACTGTTTTTT

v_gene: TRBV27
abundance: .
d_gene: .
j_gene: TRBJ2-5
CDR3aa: CASSPGQRNEQYF
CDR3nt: TGTGCCAGCAGTCCCGGACAGAGGAATGAGCAGTACTTC

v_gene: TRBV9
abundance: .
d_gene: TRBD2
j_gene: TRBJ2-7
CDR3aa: CASGRTSTYNEQYF
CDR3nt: TGTGCCAGCGGCAGGACTAGCACCTACAATGAGCAGTACTTC

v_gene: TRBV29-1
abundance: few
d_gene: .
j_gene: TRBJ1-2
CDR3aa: CSVVGGGYGYTF
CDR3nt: TGCAGCGTTGTGGGTGGGGGCTATGGCTACACCTTC

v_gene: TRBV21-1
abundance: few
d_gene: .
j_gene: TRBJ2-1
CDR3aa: CASSKGAVSPPNEQFF
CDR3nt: TGTGCCAGCAGCAAAGGGGCGGTATCCCCCCCAAATGAGCAGTTCTTC

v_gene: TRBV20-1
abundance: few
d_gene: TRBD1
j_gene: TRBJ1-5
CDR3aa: CSAADRVFNQPQHF
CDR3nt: TGCAGTGCTGCCGACAGGGTTTTCAATCAGCCCCAGCATTTT

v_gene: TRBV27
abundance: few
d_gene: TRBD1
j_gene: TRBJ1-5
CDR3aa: CASSLDRGNSPQHF
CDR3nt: TGTGCCAGCAGTTTGGACAGGGGGAATAGTCCCCAGCATTTT

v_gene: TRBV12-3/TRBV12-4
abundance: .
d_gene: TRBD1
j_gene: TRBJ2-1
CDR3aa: CASRPTGGRYNEQFF
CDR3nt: TGTGCCAGCAGACCTACAGGGGGCCGCTACAATGAGCAGTTCTTC

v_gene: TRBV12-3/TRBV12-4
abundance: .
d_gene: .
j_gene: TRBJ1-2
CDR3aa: CASSLSRARGWGRNYGYTF
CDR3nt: TGTGCCAGCAGTTTAAGCCGAGCCCGGGGATGGGGTCGGAACTATGGCTACACCTTC

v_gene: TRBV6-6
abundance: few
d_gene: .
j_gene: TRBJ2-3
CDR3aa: CASSSEQSTDTQYF
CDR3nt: TGTGCCAGCAGTTCGGAACAGAGCACAGATACGCAGTATTTT

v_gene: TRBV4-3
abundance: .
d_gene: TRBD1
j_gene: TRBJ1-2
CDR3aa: CASSHRTGGYTF
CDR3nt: TGCGCCAGCAGCCACCGGACAGGGGGCTACACCTTC

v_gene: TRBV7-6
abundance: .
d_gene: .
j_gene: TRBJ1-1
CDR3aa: CASSLVAAKTEAFF
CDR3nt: TGTGCCAGCAGCTTAGTCGCGGCGAAGACTGAAGCTTTCTTT

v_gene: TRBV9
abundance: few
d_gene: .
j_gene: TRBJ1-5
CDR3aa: CASSRDTSNQPQHF
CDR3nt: TGTGCCAGCAGCCGGGACACAAGCAATCAGCCCCAGCATTTT

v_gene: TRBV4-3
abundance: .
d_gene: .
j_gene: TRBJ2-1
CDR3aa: CANSQESSAYNEQFF
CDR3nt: TGCGCCAACAGCCAAGAATCTAGCGCGTACAATGAGCAGTTCTTC

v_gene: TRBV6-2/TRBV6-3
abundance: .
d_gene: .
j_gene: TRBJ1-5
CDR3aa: CASVGGRSNQPQHF
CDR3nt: TGTGCCAGCGTTGGTGGGCGTAGCAATCAGCCCCAGCATTTT

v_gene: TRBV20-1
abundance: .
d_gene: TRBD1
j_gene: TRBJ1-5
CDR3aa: CSAKTGGPNQPQHF
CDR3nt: TGCAGTGCGAAAACAGGGGGCCCCAATCAGCCCCAGCATTTT

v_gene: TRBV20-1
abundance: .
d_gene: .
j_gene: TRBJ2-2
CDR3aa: CSARVRTRNTGELFF
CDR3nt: TGCAGTGCTAGGGTCCGGACCCGCAACACCGGGGAGCTGTTTTTT

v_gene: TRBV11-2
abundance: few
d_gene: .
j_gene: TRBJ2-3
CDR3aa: CASLMGDTQYF
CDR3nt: TGTGCCAGCTTGATGGGAGATACGCAGTATTTT

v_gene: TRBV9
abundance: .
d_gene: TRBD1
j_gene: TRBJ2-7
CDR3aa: CASRRGQAHEQYF
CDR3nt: TGTGCCAGCAGGCGAGGACAGGCCCACGAGCAGTACTTC

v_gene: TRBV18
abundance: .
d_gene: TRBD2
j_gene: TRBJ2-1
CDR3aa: CASSATGTTTYNEQFF
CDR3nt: TGTGCCAGCTCAGCCACCGGGACTACCACCTACAATGAGCAGTTCTTC

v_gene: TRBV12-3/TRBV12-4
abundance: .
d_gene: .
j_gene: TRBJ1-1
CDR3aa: CASSFRAANTEAFF
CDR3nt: TGTGCCAGCAGTTTTCGGGCAGCGAACACTGAAGCTTTCTTT

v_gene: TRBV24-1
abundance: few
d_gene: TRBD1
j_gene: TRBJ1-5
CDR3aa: CATSQGGSNQPQHF
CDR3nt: TGTGCCACGTCACAGGGGGGTAGCAATCAGCCCCAGCATTTT